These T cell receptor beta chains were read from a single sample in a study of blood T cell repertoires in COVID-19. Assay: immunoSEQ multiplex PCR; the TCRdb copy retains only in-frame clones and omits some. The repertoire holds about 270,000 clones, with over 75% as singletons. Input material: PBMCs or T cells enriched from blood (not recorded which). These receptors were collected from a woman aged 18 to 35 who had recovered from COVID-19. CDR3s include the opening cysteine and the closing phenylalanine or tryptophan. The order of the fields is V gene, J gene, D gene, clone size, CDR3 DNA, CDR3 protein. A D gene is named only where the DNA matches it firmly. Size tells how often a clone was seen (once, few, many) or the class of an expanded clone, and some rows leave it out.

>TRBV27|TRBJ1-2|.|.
TGTGCCAGCAGGCCGGGACTTCAATTTTATGGCTACACCTTC
CASRPGLQFYGYTF
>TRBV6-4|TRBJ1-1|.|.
TGTGCCAGCAGGGGGGCGGGTGAGAATGAAGCTTTCTTT
CASRGAGENEAFF
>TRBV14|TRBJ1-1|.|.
TGTGCCAGCAGCCAAGTGGCGCGCGGCGGAGCTTTCTTT
CASSQVARGGAFF
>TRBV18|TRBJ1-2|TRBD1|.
TGTGCCAGCTCACCGGACAGGGCCTTCTATGGCTACACCTTC
CASSPDRAFYGYTF
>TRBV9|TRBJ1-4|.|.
TGTGCCAGCAGCGGCGGAGAAAAACTGTTTTTT
CASSGGEKLFF
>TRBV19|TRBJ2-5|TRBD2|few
TGTGCCAGTAGTCCGAGAGGGACTAGCAGCTTTCAAGAGACCCAGTACTTC
CASSPRGTSSFQETQYF
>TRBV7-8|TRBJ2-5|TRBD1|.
TGTGCCAGCAGCTCGCACGACAGGGGGCGAAGAGAGACCCAGTACTTC
CASSSHDRGRRETQYF
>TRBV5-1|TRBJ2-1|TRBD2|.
TGCGCCAGCAGCTCCGGGACTAGCGGTTCCAATGAGCAGTTCTTC
CASSSGTSGSNEQFF
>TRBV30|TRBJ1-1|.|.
TGTGCCTGGAGGGAGTTGGGGGCGAACACTGAAGCTTTCTTT
CAWRELGANTEAFF
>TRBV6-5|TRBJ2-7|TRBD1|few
TGTGCCAGCACCACCGGGACAGGGGGCTACGAGCAGTACTTC
CASTTGTGGYEQYF
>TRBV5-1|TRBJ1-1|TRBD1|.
TGCGCCAGCAGCTTGATATTGGACAGGGATGCTGAAGCTTTCTTT
CASSLILDRDAEAFF
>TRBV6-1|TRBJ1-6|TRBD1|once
TGTGCCAGCAGTGAAAGACAGGGGTTTGGTTTTCGGGATAATTCACCCCTCCACTTT
CASSERQGFGFRDNSPLHF
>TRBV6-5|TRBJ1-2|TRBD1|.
TGTGCCAGCAGATCGGACAGGGGGCAACACTATGGCTACACCTTC
CASRSDRGQHYGYTF
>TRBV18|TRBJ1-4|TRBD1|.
TGTGCCAGCTCAGGGACAGCTAATGAAAAACTGTTTTTT
CASSGTANEKLFF
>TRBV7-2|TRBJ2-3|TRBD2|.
TGTGCCAGCAGCTTATTGGCGGGGGGGGACACAGATACGCAGTATTTT
CASSLLAGGDTDTQYF
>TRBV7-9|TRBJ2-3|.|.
TGTGCCAGCAGCTTAGGACCACAGGATAGCACAGATACGCAGTATTTT
CASSLGPQDSTDTQYF
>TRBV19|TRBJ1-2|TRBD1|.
TGTGCCAGTAGCCTCGGGGACAGGGGTTCTCGCTACACCTTC
CASSLGDRGSRYTF
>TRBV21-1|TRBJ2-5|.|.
TGTGCCAGCAGCAAAGACGAGGGGGTACAAGAGACCCAGTACTTC
CASSKDEGVQETQYF
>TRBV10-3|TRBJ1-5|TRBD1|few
TGTGCCATCAGCTGGGACAGGGGGCTCAATAGCAATCAGCCCCAGCATTTT
CAISWDRGLNSNQPQHF
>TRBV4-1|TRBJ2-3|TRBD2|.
TGCGCCAGCAGCCCATGGACTAGCGGGGGTAGGGATACGCAGTATTTT
CASSPWTSGGRDTQYF
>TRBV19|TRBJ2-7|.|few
TGTGCCAGTAGTATAGCGGAGGGCCACGAGCAGTACTTC
CASSIAEGHEQYF
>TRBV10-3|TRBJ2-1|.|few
TGTGCCATCAGTGAGTCAACAGCGGGCTACAATGAGCAGTTCTTC
CAISESTAGYNEQFF
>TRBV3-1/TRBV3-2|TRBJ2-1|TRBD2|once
TGTGCCAGCAGCCCGTATACGGGGGGGTATTACAATGAGCAGTTCTTC
CASSPYTGGYYNEQFF
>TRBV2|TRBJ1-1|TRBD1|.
TGTGCCAGCAGTTACAGGGGGCAGGCCACTGAAGCTTTCTTT
CASSYRGQATEAFF
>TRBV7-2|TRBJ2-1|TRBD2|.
TGTGCCAGCAGCTTAGGGGGTAGCGGGGGCTACAATGAGCAGTTCTTC
CASSLGGSGGYNEQFF
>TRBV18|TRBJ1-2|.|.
TGTGCCAGCTCAGCGGGTTCCGGCTACACCTTC
CASSAGSGYTF
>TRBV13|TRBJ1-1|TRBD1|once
TGTGCCAGCAGGCGGGACAGGACCCGGGGGATGAACACTGAAGCTTTCTTT
CASRRDRTRGMNTEAFF
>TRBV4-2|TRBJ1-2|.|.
TGTGCCAGCAGCCGGGACTCCGCCTATGGCTACACCTTC
CASSRDSAYGYTF
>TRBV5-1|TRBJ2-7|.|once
TGCGCCAGCAGCTTGGGCGGCCTAGTCTACGAGCAGTACTTC
CASSLGGLVYEQYF
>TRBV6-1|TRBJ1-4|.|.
TGTGCCAGCAGTGAGACAGGTGAAAAACTGTTTTTT
CASSETGEKLFF
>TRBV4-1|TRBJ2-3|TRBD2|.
TGCGCCAGCAGCCAAGATCCGGGGGGGCTTACAGATACGCAGTATTTT
CASSQDPGGLTDTQYF
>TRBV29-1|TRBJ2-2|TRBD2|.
TGCAGCGTTGGGGAGGGACTATCCGGGGAGCTGTTTTTT
CSVGEGLSGELFF
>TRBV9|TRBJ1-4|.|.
TGTGCCAGCAGCATAACAGGGACCGGGGATGAAAAACTGTTTTTT
CASSITGTGDEKLFF
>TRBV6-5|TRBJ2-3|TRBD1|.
TGTGCCAGCAGTTCCCGGACAGGGAGCACAGATACGCAGTATTTT
CASSSRTGSTDTQYF
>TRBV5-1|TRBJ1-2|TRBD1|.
TGCGCCAGCAGCCCACTACGGGACAGACTAACCAGACGCTATGGCTACACCTTC
CASSPLRDRLTRRYGYTF
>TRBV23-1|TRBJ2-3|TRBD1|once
TGCGCCAGTCTCTCCAGGAGACAGGGGAACACAGATACGCAGTATTTT
CASLSRRQGNTDTQYF
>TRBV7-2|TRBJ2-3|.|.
TGTGCCAGCAGCTTAGCGCAGGCCTCAGGGGATACGCAGTATTTT
CASSLAQASGDTQYF
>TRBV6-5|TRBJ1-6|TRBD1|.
TGTGCCAGCAGCCGCGGGGGACAGGGAAAATCACCCCTCCACTTT
CASSRGGQGKSPLHF
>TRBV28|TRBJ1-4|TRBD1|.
TGTGCCAGCAGTGTCCGCCTCGACAGGGGGTTGTTTTTT
CASSVRLDRGLFF
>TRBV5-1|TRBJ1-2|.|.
TGCGCCAGCAGCCCGGGCGGGGCTTACAGTTTAGGGCAAGGCTACACCTTC
CASSPGGAYSLGQGYTF
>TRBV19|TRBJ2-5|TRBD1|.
TGTGCCAGTAGCGCCCTTATAGGGGGCGCGAAGACCCAGTACTTC
CASSALIGGAKTQYF
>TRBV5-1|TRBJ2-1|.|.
TGCGCCAGCAGCTGGGGGGACCTTGGAGGGGTCGACTCCTACAATGAGCAGTTCTTC
CASSWGDLGGVDSYNEQFF
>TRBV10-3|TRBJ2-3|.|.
TGTGCCATCAGATCCCGGACAACTAGCACAGATACGCAGTATTTT
CAIRSRTTSTDTQYF
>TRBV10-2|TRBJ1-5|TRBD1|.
TGCGCCAGCAGTGAAGGGGGCTTTCAGCCCCAGCATTTT
CASSEGGFQPQHF
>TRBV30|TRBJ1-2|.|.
TGTGCCTGGGGCGGGGTAGGCTATGGCTACACCTTC
CAWGGVGYGYTF
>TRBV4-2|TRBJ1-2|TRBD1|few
TGTGCCAGCAGCCAGTCCGGGACAGGAATCCACGGCTACACCTTC
CASSQSGTGIHGYTF
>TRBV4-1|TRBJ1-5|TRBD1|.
TGCGCCAGCAGCCAGGGGACAGGGGTCCAGCCCCAGCATTTT
CASSQGTGVQPQHF
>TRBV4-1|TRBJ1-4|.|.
TGCGCCAGCAGCCCCGGGGAGGGGGGCGTAGAAAAACTGTTTTTT
CASSPGEGGVEKLFF
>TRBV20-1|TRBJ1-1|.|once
TGCAGTGCTAGTGGGGGCAGGGTGAGAACTGAAGCTTTCTTT
CSASGGRVRTEAFF
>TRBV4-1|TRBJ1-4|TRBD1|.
TGCGCCAGCAGCCGATCCAGGGGGTTTGAGGAAAAACTGTTTTTT
CASSRSRGFEEKLFF
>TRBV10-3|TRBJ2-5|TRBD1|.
TGTGCCATCAGCGGACAGGAAGAGACCCAGTACTTC
CAISGQEETQYF
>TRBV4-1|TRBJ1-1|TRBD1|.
TGCGCCAGCAGCCAGCTCACAGGGGACACTGAAGCTTTCTTT
CASSQLTGDTEAFF
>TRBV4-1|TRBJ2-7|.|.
TGCGCCAGCAGCCAAGCTAACGAGCAGTACTTC
CASSQANEQYF
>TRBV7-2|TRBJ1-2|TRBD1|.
TGTGCCAGCTTGAACAGGGGGCGAACGTATGGCTACACCTTC
CASLNRGRTYGYTF
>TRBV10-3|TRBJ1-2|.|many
TGTGCCACCTTGGGTGGCCAGGGGAACTATGGCTACACCTTC
CATLGGQGNYGYTF
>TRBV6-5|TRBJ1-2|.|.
TGTGCCAGCAGACCGTTCGGACAGCGCTATGGCTACACCTTC
CASRPFGQRYGYTF
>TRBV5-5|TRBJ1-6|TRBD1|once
TGTGCCAGCAGCTTGGGGACAGGGGGCAGGTCGGGTAATTCACCCCTCCACTTT
CASSLGTGGRSGNSPLHF
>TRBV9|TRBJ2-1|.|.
TGTGCCAGCAGCGTAGCGGGGGGCCTATACAATGAGCAGTTCTTC
CASSVAGGLYNEQFF
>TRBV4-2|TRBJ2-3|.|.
TGTGCCAGCAGCCAAGCCGCAGATACGCAGTATTTT
CASSQAADTQYF